This T cell receptor beta chain was captured in a study of shared clonotypes between healthy human individuals. This CDR3 is 14 amino acids long. V was pared by 5 bases and J by 0 bases, with 8 bases between. The germline CDR1 and CDR2 sequences are SNHLY and FYNNEI. Clones were read by immunoSEQ multiplex PCR, and TCRdb kept only the in-frame ones, dropping some. The table lists a few million clones, around nine tenths of them singletons. Memory CD4+ cells were the fraction left after CD45RA+ naive selection. The specimen was naive CD4+ T cells sorted from blood. The subset was: CD45RA+ positively selected. This sequence originates from a man between 18 and 29 years old in good health. The V call is TRBV2, the J call TRBJ1-3; D not resolved. The CDR3 loop is CASSSDYSGNTIYF. CDR3 nucleotide sequence: TGTGCCAGCAGTTCGGACTACTCTGGAAACACCATATATTTT. Complete variable domain (other parts from reference TRBV2 and TRBJ1-3): EPEVTQTPSHQVTQMGQEVILRCVPISNHLYFYWYRQILGQKVEFLVSFYNNEISEKSEIFDDQFSVERPDGSNFTLKIRSTKLEDSAMYFCASSSDYSGNTIYFGEGSWLTVV.